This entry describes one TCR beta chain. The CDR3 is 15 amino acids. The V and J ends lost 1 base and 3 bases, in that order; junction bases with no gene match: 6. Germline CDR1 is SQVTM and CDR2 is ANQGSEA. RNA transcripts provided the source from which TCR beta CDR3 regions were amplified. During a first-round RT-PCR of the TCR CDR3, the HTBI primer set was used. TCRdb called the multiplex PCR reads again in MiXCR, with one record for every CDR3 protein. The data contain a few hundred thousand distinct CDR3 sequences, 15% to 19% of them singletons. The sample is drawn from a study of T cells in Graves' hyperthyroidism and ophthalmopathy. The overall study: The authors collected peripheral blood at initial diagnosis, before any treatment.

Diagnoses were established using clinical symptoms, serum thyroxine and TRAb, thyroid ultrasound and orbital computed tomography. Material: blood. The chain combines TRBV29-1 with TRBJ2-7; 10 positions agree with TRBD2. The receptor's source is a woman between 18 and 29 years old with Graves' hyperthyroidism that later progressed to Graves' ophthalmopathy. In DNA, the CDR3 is TGCAGCGTTGAAGGGCTAGCGGGAGAGTTCTACGAGCAGTACTTC. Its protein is CSVEGLAGEFYEQYF.